This passage covers 32 T cell receptor beta chains from one sample sequenced in a study of T cell responses to AZD1222 COVID-19 vaccine. Some clones are missing from TCRdb's copy, which holds only in-frame ones; the method was immunoSEQ multiplex PCR. Of 100,000 to 150,000 clones in the sample, around 86% are singletons; the top ten hold approximately 2.9%. This specimen was peripheral blood, taken 28 days after the second AZD1222 dose. All receptors come from an adult who received the AZD1222 COVID-19 vaccine.

This clone was detected once. V gene TRBV9 combines with J gene TRBJ2-7; D tentatively reads TRBD1 or TRBD2 (5 bases each). V lost 3 bases and J 3 bases, leaving 13 bases between the germline ends. The CDR3 length is 14 residues. The V gene's germline CDR1 is SGDLS and CDR2 YYNGEE. The CDR3 here is CASSAAGTRYEQYF. The CDR3 DNA sequence: TGTGCCAGCAGCGCTGCCGGGACCCGCTACGAGCAGTACTTC.

The chain employs TRBV7-2 and TRBJ2-3, with 16 positions matching TRBD2. Trimming cost V 5 bases and J 4 bases; bases outside gene matches: 12. The CDR3 totals 19 residues. The V gene's germline CDR1 is SGHTA and CDR2 FQGNSA. CDR3 sequence: CASSGPGLAGGMGADTQYF. The CDR3 DNA is TGTGCCAGCAGCGGCCCGGGACTAGCGGGGGGGATGGGTGCAGATACGCAGTATTTT.

This chain links TRBV5-1 with TRBJ2-7; perhaps TRBD1 as D (6 bases). This CDR3 is built from 16 residues. Germline loops: CDR1 SGHRS, CDR2 YFSETQ. The germline V and J ends were trimmed by 4 bases and 4 bases, with 21 bases remaining between them. The CDR3 DNA follows: TGCGCCAGCAGCCCATTTGAGGGGGTTGTCAATTACGAGCAGTACTTC. Protein sequence: CASSPFEGVVNYEQYF.

V gene TRBV25-1 combines with J gene TRBJ1-1, with TRBD1 as a possible D gene (6 bases). The CDR3 consists of 14 residues. V was pared by 5 bases and J by 2 bases, with 12 bases between. CDR1 and CDR2 from the germline V gene are MGHDK and SYGVNS. CDR3 nucleotides: TGTGCCAGCAGTACGACAGGACAAAACACTGAAGCTTTCTTT. Translation: CASSTTGQNTEAFF.

The chain links TRBV7-9 to TRBJ1-1; possible D gene TRBD1, 6 bases. This CDR3 is 13 amino acids long. The germline V gene encodes CDR1 SEHNR and CDR2 FQNEAQ (reference sequence). Trimming took off 5 bases at V and 5 bases at J, with 12 bases between the two ends. The CDR3 DNA is TGTGCCAGCAGCCCTTGGACAGATACTGAAGCTTTCTTT. Its protein is CASSPWTDTEAFF. The variable domain in full, completed from reference TRBV7-9 and TRBJ1-1, reads DTGVSQNPRHKITKRGQNVTFRCDPISEHNRLYWYRQTLGQGPEFLTYFQNEAQLEKSRLLSDRFSAERPKGSFSTLEIQRTEQGDSAMYLCASSPWTDTEAFFGQGTRLTVV.

This clone was detected a few times. The chain uses TRBV19 and TRBJ1-1; 9 nucleotides line up with TRBD1. CDR3 length equals 15 residues. After removal of 5 bases from V and 4 bases from J, the junction contained 8 bases not matched to a gene. CDR1 LNHDA and CDR2 SQIVND come from the germline V gene (reference sequence). CDR3 sequence reads: CASSLQQGAATEAFF. The CDR3 DNA reads TGTGCCAGTAGTCTCCAACAGGGGGCCGCCACTGAAGCTTTCTTT.

This clone was seen a single time. The chain carries TRBV29-1 and TRBJ1-2, with D perhaps TRBD1 (6 bases). Germline V gene lookup returns CDR1 SQVTM and CDR2 ANQGSEA. V lost 5 bases, J lost 4 bases, and 14 bases lay in between. The CDR3 contains 13 residues. CDR3: CSVMEGGGYGYTF. The CDR3 DNA follows: TGCAGCGTTATGGAAGGGGGTGGCTATGGCTACACCTTC.

The V gene is TRBV28, the J gene TRBJ2-6, with a tentative D call TRBD2 (5 bases). Germline V lookup: CDR1 MDHEN, CDR2 SYDVKM. Trimming took 5 bases from V and 2 from J, leaving 10 bases between them. There are 15 residues in the CDR3. The CDR3 DNA reads TGTGCCAGCAGTCGGACTGGCACTGGGGCCAACGTCCTGACTTTC. Encoded protein: CASSRTGTGANVLTF.

The rearrangement links TRBV5-1 to TRBJ2-7; 7 nucleotides match TRBD2. V dropped 7 bases and J dropped 4; count of bases not matched to a gene: 5. The CDR3 length is 12 residues. Germline V gene sequence: CDR1 SGHRS, CDR2 YFSETQ. CDR3 in amino acids: CASAGELYEQYF. In DNA form, the CDR3 reads TGCGCCAGCGCGGGGGAGTTATACGAGCAGTACTTC.

The chain joins TRBV19 to TRBJ1-6, with D perhaps matching TRBD1 (5 bases). Germline-derived CDR1 and CDR2 are LNHDA and SQIVND (reference sequence). V was clipped by 8 bases and J by 0 bases, with 20 bases between them. The CDR3 length is 18 residues. CDR3 sequence (DNA): TGTGCCAGTGCAAACCACGGAGGACAAAGCTCCTATAATTCACCCCTCCACTTT. It codes for CASANHGGQSSYNSPLHF.

The J gene is TRBJ2-7, the V gene TRBV12-3 or TRBV12-4; no reliable D call. Trimming shortened V by 8 bases and J by 3 bases, and 11 bases separated the two germline ends. This CDR3 is 12 amino acids long. For the CDR3, the DNA is TGTGCCAGCTCCGGACCTTACTACGAGCAGTACTTC. This codes for CASSGPYYEQYF.

To note about this clone: The junction does not match germline at one end; this may be a read error. The chain carries TRBV7-7 and TRBJ1-1; D remains unclear. Germline values: CDR1 SSHAT, CDR2 FNYEAQ (reference sequence). The CDR3 has 13 residues. The CDR3 sequence is CASSFRVETEAFF. Here the CDR3 DNA reads TGTGCTAGCAGCTTTCGGGTCGAAACTGAAGCTTTCTTT. Drawing the rest from reference TRBV7-7 and TRBJ1-1, the complete variable domain is GAGVSQSPRYKVTKRGQDVTLRCDPISSHATLYWYQQALGQGPEFLTYFNYEAQPDKSGLPSDRFSAERPEGSISTLTIQRTEQRDSAMYRCASSFRVETEAFFGQGTRLTVV.

The chain links TRBV3-1 (or the pseudogene TRBV3-2) to TRBJ2-1; 7 nucleotides align to TRBD2. Trimming cost V 4 bases and J 7 bases; bases outside gene matches: 4. Germline V gives CDR1 LGHDT, CDR2 YNNKEL (reference sequence). CDR3 length: 13 amino acids. DNA for the CDR3: TGTGCCAGCAGCCGATTACTAGCGAATGAGCAGTTCTTC. Amino acid sequence: CASSRLLANEQFF.

The chain is built from TRBV7-9 and TRBJ1-5; D ambiguous. Per germline, CDR1 SEHNR and CDR2 FQNEAQ (reference sequence). Trimming shortened V by 7 bases and J by 1 base, and 14 bases separated the two germline ends. The CDR3 runs to 15 residues. The CDR3 nucleotides are TGTGCCAGCACGTCCCCCAGGTTAAGCAATCAGCCCCAGCATTTT. Amino acid sequence: CASTSPRLSNQPQHF.

The chain combines TRBV11-3 with TRBJ1-3; D uncertain. V was shortened by 8 bases and J by 0 bases, with 5 bases between the two germline ends. The CDR3 spans 12 residues. Germline values: CDR1 SGHNT, CDR2 YENEEA. CDR3 DNA: TGTGCCAGCTCATACTCTGGAAACACCATATATTTT. Its translation: CASSYSGNTIYF.

This chain links TRBV19 with TRBJ2-7; tentative D call: TRBD2 (5 bases). CDR3 length: 14 residues. V was pared by 3 bases and J by 0 bases, with 9 bases between. Germline loops: CDR1 LNHDA, CDR2 SQIVND (reference sequence). This CDR3 is CASSIGLFSYEQYF. CDR3 coding DNA: TGTGCCAGTAGTATCGGACTCTTCTCCTACGAGCAGTACTTC.

This chain uses TRBV13 with TRBJ1-2, with 8 bases matching TRBD1. Germline CDR1 is PRHDT and CDR2 is FYEKMQ (reference sequence). This CDR3 is built from 15 residues. J was trimmed by 2 bases and V by 5 bases; bases with no gene match: 7. The CDR3 loop is CASSLRGRLNYGYTF. As DNA, the CDR3 is TGTGCCAGCAGCCTCAGGGGGCGCTTAAACTATGGCTACACCTTC.

The chain recombines TRBV12-3 or TRBV12-4 with TRBJ1-2; no definite D call. V was clipped by 3 bases and J by 7 bases, with 9 bases between them. The CDR3 has 12 amino acids. In DNA form, the CDR3 reads TGTGCCAGCAGTTTTGAGGGCTTTGGCTACACCTTC. Its protein product is CASSFEGFGYTF.

The CDR3 sequence: CASSQGISTDTQYF. The CDR3 nucleotides are TGCGCCAGCAGCCAGGGAATTAGCACAGATACGCAGTATTTT. The chain has TRBV4-1 and TRBJ2-3, with D unresolved. The length of the CDR3 is 14 residues. The V end was cut by 3 bases, the J end by 0 bases, with 7 bases between. Germline V lookup: CDR1 MGHRA, CDR2 YSYEKL.

The V and J genes are TRBV14 and TRBJ1-3; the D is unclear. The germline CDR1 and CDR2 sequences are SGHDN and FVKESK. Trimming left V 2 bases short and J 0 bases short, with 11 bases between. This CDR3 is built from 16 residues. The CDR3 is CASSQRPVRSGNTIYF. The DNA for the CDR3 is TGTGCCAGCAGCCAAAGGCCGGTCCGCTCTGGAAACACCATATATTTT.

V and J are TRBV28 and TRBJ2-2; the D is unclear. V shed 6 bases and J shed 0 bases, with 11 bases lying between them. Germline CDR1 MDHEN, CDR2 SYDVKM. This CDR3 contains 15 residues. The CDR3 reads CASRIQSTNTGELFF. The CDR3, as DNA: TGTGCCAGCAGGATACAGTCCACGAACACCGGGGAGCTGTTTTTT. The variable domain in full, with the rest retrieved from reference TRBV28 and TRBJ2-2, is DVKVTQSSRYLVKRTGEKVFLECVQDMDHENMFWYRQDPGLGLRLIYFSYDVKMKEKGDIPEGYSVSREKKERFSLILESASTNQTSMYLCASRIQSTNTGELFFGEGSRLTVL.

The chain couples TRBV5-1 to TRBJ2-3; D is unresolved. The CDR3 totals 14 residues. Germline V gene lookup returns CDR1 SGHRS and CDR2 YFSETQ. V was clipped by 4 bases and J by 6 bases, with 15 bases between them. The chain's CDR3 is CASSPGPSRDTQYF. CDR3 DNA: TGCGCCAGCAGCCCCGGACCCTCGAGGGATACGCAGTATTTT.

The J gene is TRBJ1-5, the V gene TRBV19, with D perhaps matching TRBD1 (6 bases). Germline V gene sequence: CDR1 LNHDA, CDR2 SQIVND (reference sequence). V lost 5 bases to trimming and J lost 5 bases, with 25 bases between them. The length of the CDR3 is 18 residues. CDR3 bases: TGTGCCAGTAGTTTCCTTCAGGGGTTTGGGTCAGGCTATCAGCCCCAGCATTTT. Its translation: CASSFLQGFGSGYQPQHF. Based on the CDR3 plus reference TRBV19 and TRBJ1-5, the full variable domain is DGGITQSPKYLFRKEGQNVTLSCEQNLNHDAMYWYRQDPGQGLRLIYYSQIVNDFQKGDIAEGYSVSREKKESFPLTVTSAQKNPTAFYLCASSFLQGFGSGYQPQHFGDGTRLSIL.

The chain is built from TRBV1 and TRBJ1-4; TRBD1 is the table's D call and was not checked against the DNA. TRBV1 represents a pseudogene. CDR3 size: 15 residues. CDR3 loop: CTSRPGGGTNEKLFF. In nucleotides, the CDR3 is TGCACCAGCAGACCAGGGGGCGGAACTAATGAAAAACTGTTTTTT.

This chain connects TRBV3-1 (or the pseudogene TRBV3-2) to TRBJ2-2; 7 positions agree with TRBD1. The germline gives CDR1 LGHDT, CDR2 YNNKEL (reference sequence). This CDR3 spans 14 amino acids. With 1 base clipped from V and 6 bases from J, the junction kept 2 bases outside the gene matches. The CDR3 is CASSQGQGAGELFF. As DNA, the CDR3 is TGTGCCAGCAGCCAAGGGCAGGGGGCCGGGGAGCTGTTTTTT.

The rearrangement uses TRBV7-9 and TRBJ2-1, with no clear D. The germline V gene has CDR1 SEHNR and CDR2 FQNEAQ (reference sequence). CDR3 length: 11 amino acids. The V end lost 2 bases, the J end lost 7 bases, and 3 bases lay between the germline ends. The CDR3 protein is CASSLLNEQFF. CDR3 bases: TGTGCCAGCAGCTTACTTAATGAGCAGTTCTTC.

This clone was found once. The chain employs TRBV11-3 and TRBJ2-1; 11 nucleotides align to TRBD1. CDR3 length: 14 amino acids. Germline V gene sequence: CDR1 SGHNT, CDR2 YENEEA. The V and J ends lost 7 bases and 4 bases, in that order; junction bases with no gene match: 3. In nucleotides, the CDR3 is TGTGCCAGCACCGGGACAGGGGGTTACAATGAGCAGTTCTTC. It translates to CASTGTGGYNEQFF.

The chain links TRBV7-6 to TRBJ1-1; 7 positions agree with TRBD1. Germline values: CDR1 SGHVS, CDR2 FNYEAQ. V lost 5 bases, J lost 0 bases, and 3 bases stayed unmatched. The length of the CDR3 is 14 residues. The CDR3 bases are TGTGCCAGCAGCATGACAGGGCTGAACACTGAAGCTTTCTTT. This sequence encodes CASSMTGLNTEAFF.

The chain is built from TRBV5-1 and TRBJ1-1; D is possibly TRBD1 (6 bases). The V end was cut by 2 bases, the J end by 4 bases, with 15 bases between. The CDR3 is 15 amino acids. Germline-derived CDR1 and CDR2 are SGHRS and YFSETQ. Here the CDR3 reads CASSLDWTDPTEAFF. CDR3 DNA sequence: TGCGCCAGCAGCTTAGATTGGACAGACCCCACTGAAGCTTTCTTT.

The chain is built from TRBV7-2 and TRBJ1-4, with 10 bases identical to TRBD1. The CDR3 extends over 14 amino acids. The V segment lost 5 bases and the J segment 5 bases; nucleotides outside the gene matches: 2. In germline, CDR1 is SGHTA, CDR2 FQGNSA. CDR3 in amino acids: CASSRDRGNEKLFF. CDR3 nucleotide sequence: TGTGCCAGCAGCCGGGACAGGGGAAATGAAAAACTGTTTTTT.

The sample holds one count of this clone. This rearrangement joins TRBV11-2 to TRBJ1-6; D uncertain. Germline V gene lookup returns CDR1 SGHAT and CDR2 FQNNGV. Trimming pared 4 bases from V and 8 bases from J, leaving 24 bases between. The CDR3 has 18 amino acids. CDR3 sequence: CASSSPRAGVGLYSPLHF. CDR3 nucleotides: TGTGCCAGCAGCTCCCCAAGGGCAGGCGTCGGATTGTATTCACCCCTCCACTTT.

V gene TRBV11-2 combines with J gene TRBJ1-2; no clear D gene. V gave up 4 bases and J gave up 8 bases, with 17 bases separating them. Germline CDR1 reads SGHAT; CDR2 reads FQNNGV. The CDR3 runs to 14 residues. This CDR3 is CASSSSSWAGGYTF. The CDR3 coding sequence is TGTGCCAGCAGCTCAAGCTCCTGGGCAGGCGGCTACACCTTC.